A single sample gave rise to the 31 T cell receptor beta chains below, sequenced in a study of CD8 T cells in Susac syndrome (dated by TCRdb to between 2018 and 2021). Libraries were made using the immunoSEQ multiplex PCR assay. RNA was extracted with the RNeasy kit and roughly 0.45 to 1 ug was reverse transcribed using random hexamers. The public reads were run again by TCRdb, first through fastp at Q25 and then through MiXCR, and only productive beta chains were kept. Entries that share a CDR3 protein sequence are merged under the most common genes and DNA. The sample yields just over 150,000 distinct CDR3 sequences; approximately 95% were counted once. Approximately 0.15% of the sample belongs to the ten largest clones. Sequencing was done on a sample of CD4+ T cells from PBMCs. These TCRs come from a human donor with Susac syndrome.

The chain combines TRBV24-1 with TRBJ2-3, with 9 bases lining up with TRBD2. Per germline, CDR1 KGHDR and CDR2 SFDVKD. After removal of 4 bases from V and 0 bases from J, the junction contained 4 bases not matched to a gene. The CDR3 has 16 residues. The CDR3 loop reads CATSDPSGGSTDTQYF. The CDR3 bases are TGTGCCACCAGTGACCCGAGCGGGGGGAGCACAGATACGCAGTATTTT.

The chain links TRBV12-3 or TRBV12-4 to TRBJ2-7, with D unresolved. This CDR3 comprises 13 residues. Deletions cut 6 bases from V and 3 bases from J, with 12 bases between. The CDR3 spells CASSQESYYEQYF. DNA of the CDR3: TGTGCCAGCAGCCAAGAAAGTTACTACGAGCAGTACTTC.

This chain connects TRBV4-1 to TRBJ1-2; TRBD1 matches 8 bases. CDR1 MGHRA and CDR2 YSYEKL come from the germline V gene. The CDR3 is 16 amino acids. Trimming took 0 bases from V and 12 from J; bases not matched to a gene: 15. The CDR3 DNA reads as TGCGCCAGCAGCCAAGATGGATTGAGGGCAGGGGGCCCCAACACCTTC. Translation: CASSQDGLRAGGPNTF.

This sequence joins TRBV20-1 and TRBJ1-5; TRBD1 aligns across 7 bases. The length of the CDR3 is 14 residues. The ends lost 7 bases at V and 2 bases at J; junction bases unmatched: 8. Germline loops: CDR1 DFQATT, CDR2 SNEGSKA (reference sequence). CDR3 loop: CSGMGGGGNQPQHF. The CDR3 coding sequence is TGCAGTGGCATGGGAGGGGGCGGCAATCAGCCCCAGCATTTT.

V is TRBV4-1 and J is TRBJ2-5; 9 nucleotides align to TRBD2. V shed 1 base and J 4 bases; nucleotides not matched to a gene: 4. The CDR3 has 15 residues. Germline V lookup: CDR1 MGHRA, CDR2 YSYEKL. CDR3 residues: CASSQVLAGSETQYF. The DNA of the CDR3 is TGCGCCAGCAGCCAAGTTCTAGCGGGGTCAGAGACCCAGTACTTC.

The V gene is TRBV25-1, the J gene TRBJ1-5; possibly TRBD1 for D (5 bases). CDR1 MGHDK and CDR2 SYGVNS come from the germline V gene. The length of the CDR3 is 15 residues. Trimming removed 2 bases at V and 5 bases at J, with 13 bases between. The DNA for the CDR3 is TGTGCCAGCAGTGAAGGGTCGGGGGTTGATCAGCCCCAGCATTTT. It specifies CASSEGSGVDQPQHF.

This clonotype was observed a handful of times. The V call is TRBV18, the J call TRBJ2-1; no reliable D call. This CDR3 region has 11 residues. From germline, CDR1 is KGHSH and CDR2 LQKENI. V was pared by 5 bases and J by 4 bases, with 3 bases between. The CDR3 DNA is TGTGCCAGCTCAGTTTACAATGAGCAGTTCTTC. This sequence encodes CASSVYNEQFF.

J is TRBJ1-2 and V is TRBV10-3; 8 bases match TRBD1. The CDR3 covers 13 residues. V trimming: 3 bases; J trimming: 8 bases; junction bases outside the gene matches: 5. From germline, CDR1 is ENHRY and CDR2 SYGVKD. CDR3 DNA sequence: TGTGCCATCAGTGACAGGGGGCAGGGCGGCTACACCTTC. Translated: CAISDRGQGGYTF.

This chain links TRBV14 with TRBJ2-7; D gene ambiguous. The CDR3 extends over 13 amino acids. The V end was cut by 2 bases, the J end by 3 bases, with 8 bases between. The germline V gene has CDR1 SGHDN and CDR2 FVKESK. CDR3 in amino acids: CASSQRPGYEQYF. The CDR3 nucleotides are TGTGCCAGCAGCCAACGCCCCGGCTACGAGCAGTACTTC.

The chain links TRBV20-1 to TRBJ2-3; D not resolved. Between the trimmed V and J ends, which lost 1 base and 6 bases, there was a span of 8 bases. In germline, CDR1 is DFQATT, CDR2 SNEGSKA (reference sequence). This CDR3 has 12 amino acids. The CDR3 here is CSARANLDTQYF. CDR3 DNA: TGCAGTGCTAGAGCAAACCTGGATACGCAGTATTTT.

This chain joins TRBV29-1 and TRBJ2-7; D might be TRBD1 (6 bases). CDR3 length equals 14 residues. Trimming pared 1 base from V and 0 bases from J, leaving 10 bases between. Looked up from germline, CDR1 is SQVTM and CDR2 is ANQGSEA. CDR3 sequence: CSVEGDNFSYEQYF. The DNA for the CDR3 is TGCAGCGTTGAAGGGGACAATTTCTCCTACGAGCAGTACTTC.

The gene calls are TRBV7-3 and TRBJ2-6; the D is unclear. The ends were cut back, 3 bases at V and 5 bases at J, with 8 bases in the middle. CDR3 length: 14 residues. From germline, CDR1 is SGHTA and CDR2 FQGTGA. This CDR3 is CASSFAARANVLTF. DNA for the CDR3: TGTGCCAGCAGCTTCGCGGCCAGGGCCAACGTCCTGACTTTC.

The V call is TRBV20-1, the J call TRBJ2-1; tentative D call: TRBD2 (6 bases). V was pared by 6 bases and J by 3 bases, with 12 bases between. Germline assignment: CDR1 DFQATT and CDR2 SNEGSKA (reference sequence). CDR3 length: 13 amino acids. In DNA, the CDR3 is TGCAGTGCAATAGCGGCCCGCTACAATGAGCAGTTCTTC. Translating gives CSAIAARYNEQFF.

CDR3: CASSLIGKETQYF. The CDR3 DNA sequence: TGCGCCAGCAGCTTGATCGGGAAAGAGACCCAGTACTTC. The chain carries TRBV5-1 and TRBJ2-5, with D tentatively TRBD2 (5 bases). The length of the CDR3 is 13 residues. Between the trimmed V and J ends, which lost 1 base and 3 bases, there was a span of 7 bases. Germline V CDR1 and CDR2: SGHRS, YFSETQ.

The chain uses TRBV29-1 and TRBJ2-5; 9 bases map to TRBD1. The germline V gene has CDR1 SQVTM and CDR2 ANQGSEA. V dropped 6 bases and J dropped 8; count of bases not matched to a gene: 7. This CDR3 comprises 12 residues. CDR3 bases: TGCAGCGTCGGGACAGGGTACGAAACCCAGTACTTC. It encodes CSVGTGYETQYF.

J is TRBJ1-5 and V is TRBV20-1; a possible D gene is TRBD1 (6 bases). The V gene lost 2 bases and the J gene lost 7 bases, with 12 bases spanning the gap. This CDR3 has 13 amino acids. Looked up from germline, CDR1 is DFQATT and CDR2 is SNEGSKA (reference sequence). This chain's CDR3 is CSARKGVGQPQHF. DNA for the CDR3: TGCAGTGCTAGAAAGGGGGTAGGGCAGCCCCAGCATTTT.

The chain combines TRBV9 with TRBJ2-2, with 9 bases that match TRBD2. The V and J ends lost 4 bases and 4 bases, in that order; junction bases with no gene match: 5. CDR1 is SGDLS, CDR2 YYNGEE, per germline. This CDR3 contains 15 residues. CDR3 sequence: CASSQGLASTGELFF. In nucleotides, the CDR3 is TGTGCCAGCAGCCAGGGACTAGCCTCCACCGGGGAGCTGTTTTTT.

This clonotype was seen only a few times. The chain carries TRBV4-2 and TRBJ2-7; unclear D gene. Germline V gene data show CDR1 as LGHNA and CDR2 as YNFKEQ. V was shortened by 0 bases and J by 4 bases, with 13 bases between the two germline ends. CDR3 length equals 15 residues. Written as DNA, the CDR3 is TGTGCCAGCAGCCAAGAGGTGGCAAGTCCGTACGAGCAGTACTTC. This translates into CASSQEVASPYEQYF.

The genes are TRBV9 and TRBJ2-7, with D possibly being TRBD1 (5 bases). The CDR3 length is 15 residues. V lost 1 base and J lost 0, with 11 bases in between. Germline V gene lookup returns CDR1 SGDLS and CDR2 YYNGEE. CDR3 sequence (DNA): TGTGCCAGCAGCGTAAGTGGGGCTCACTCCTACGAGCAGTACTTC. Translating gives CASSVSGAHSYEQYF. Combining the CDR3 with reference TRBV9 and TRBJ2-7 gives the whole variable domain DSGVTQTPKHLITATGQRVTLRCSPRSGDLSVYWYQQSLDQGLQFLIQYYNGEERAKGNILERFSAQQFPDLHSELNLSSLELGDSALYFCASSVSGAHSYEQYFGPGTRLTVT.

The chain couples TRBV15 to TRBJ1-4; D perhaps matches TRBD1 (6 bases). The ends were cut back, 0 bases at V and 8 bases at J, with 13 bases in the middle. The CDR3 has 15 amino acids. Looked up from germline, CDR1 is LNHNV and CDR2 is YYDKDF (reference sequence). The CDR3 is CATSRDPGAGEKLFF. DNA for the CDR3: TGTGCCACCAGCAGAGATCCAGGGGCCGGCGAAAAACTGTTTTTT. Drawing the rest from reference TRBV15 and TRBJ1-4, the complete variable domain is DAMVIQNPRYQVTQFGKPVTLSCSQTLNHNVMYWYQQKSSQAPKLLFHYYDKDFNNEADTPDNFQSRRPNTSFCFLDIRSPGLGDTAMYLCATSRDPGAGEKLFFGSGTQLSVL.

V and J are TRBV2 and TRBJ1-2; 7 nucleotides match TRBD1. The CDR3 sequence is 12 residues long. The V gene end was trimmed by 10 bases and the J gene end by 8 bases; junction bases not matched to a gene: 10. Germline lookup yields CDR1 SNHLY and CDR2 FYNNEI. CDR3 protein: CATTPTGYGYTF. CDR3 sequence (DNA): TGTGCCACCACACCGACAGGGTACGGCTACACCTTC.

This rearrangement joins TRBV11-2 to TRBJ2-1; the match to TRBD2 covers 10 bases. Germline lookup yields CDR1 SGHAT and CDR2 FQNNGV. The CDR3 consists of 16 residues. Trimming removed 4 bases from V and 5 bases from J; junction bases left unmatched: 8. The CDR3 nucleotides are TGTGCCAGCAGCTCCCCACTAGCGGGGATTCACAATGAGCAGTTCTTC. It encodes CASSSPLAGIHNEQFF.

The gene calls are TRBV2 and TRBJ2-3, with D possibly being TRBD2 (5 bases). Germline assignment: CDR1 SNHLY and CDR2 FYNNEI. The length of the CDR3 is 11 residues. Trimming cost V 3 bases and J 9 bases, with 7 bases left between them. In DNA, the CDR3 is TGTGCCAGCAGTGACCCGGGGACGCAGTATTTT. Amino acid sequence: CASSDPGTQYF.

This chain uses TRBV9 with TRBJ2-2, with D unresolved. The CDR3 spans 13 residues. V was pared by 7 bases and J by 1 base, with 8 bases between. Germline CDR1 reads SGDLS; CDR2 reads YYNGEE. CDR3: CASQTENTGELFF. The DNA of the CDR3 is TGTGCCAGCCAAACAGAGAACACCGGGGAGCTGTTTTTT.

The genes are TRBV27 and TRBJ1-1; D is unclear. Germline CDR1 and CDR2: MNHEY and SMNVEV (reference sequence). This CDR3 contains 14 residues. The V and J ends lost 3 bases and 4 bases respectively, with 12 bases between them. The CDR3, as DNA: TGTGCCAGCAGTTTGGCGGGGAAACGCACTGAAGCTTTCTTT. It codes for CASSLAGKRTEAFF.

The chain combines TRBV29-1 with TRBJ2-3, with D tentatively TRBD1 (6 bases). The CDR3 is 14 residues long. The germline CDR1 and CDR2 sequences are SQVTM and ANQGSEA. V gave up 4 bases and J gave up 2 bases, with 13 bases separating them. This CDR3 is CSVASAGVTDTQYF. DNA for the CDR3: TGCAGCGTTGCCTCGGCAGGGGTCACAGATACGCAGTATTTT.

The chain combines TRBV9 with TRBJ2-1; D remains unclear. Germline values: CDR1 SGDLS, CDR2 YYNGEE. Trimming took 2 bases from V and 5 from J, leaving 5 bases between them. The CDR3 covers 12 residues. The CDR3 nucleotides read TGTGCCAGCAGCGTGCGGAACAATGAGCAGTTCTTC. Protein sequence: CASSVRNNEQFF.

V is TRBV4-1 and J is TRBJ2-5; no clear D gene. This CDR3 comprises 16 residues. V was trimmed by 2 bases and J by 2 bases, leaving 15 bases between them. The germline V gene encodes CDR1 MGHRA and CDR2 YSYEKL. CDR3: CASSQLHILQQETQYF. The CDR3 nucleotides are TGCGCCAGCAGCCAATTACACATCCTCCAGCAAGAGACCCAGTACTTC.

The chain links TRBV25-1 to TRBJ2-7, with 10 bases matching TRBD2. The CDR3 is made up of 14 amino acids. With V trimmed by 8 bases and J by 3 bases, 7 bases remained unmatched. Germline CDR1 MGHDK, CDR2 SYGVNS. DNA for the CDR3: TGTGCCAGCGTGAAAAGCGGGGGGGTCTACGAGCAGTACTTC. Translation: CASVKSGGVYEQYF.

The chain recombines TRBV7-9 with TRBJ2-7; 7 bases map to TRBD1. The CDR3 is 13 amino acids. Germline-derived CDR1 and CDR2 are SEHNR and FQNEAQ (reference sequence). Trimming cost V 4 bases and J 2 bases; bases outside gene matches: 2. The DNA for the CDR3 is TGTGCCAGCAGCTGGGACAGTCCCTACGAGCAGTACTTC. This gives the protein CASSWDSPYEQYF.

The chain recombines TRBV20-1 with TRBJ1-4; 7 bases match TRBD1. Germline CDR1 and CDR2: DFQATT and SNEGSKA (reference sequence). This CDR3 is 13 amino acids long. Trimming at V came to 5 bases and at J to 4 bases, leaving 4 bases not matched to a gene. CDR3: CSAPTGLNEKLFF. In DNA form, the CDR3 reads TGCAGTGCTCCGACAGGGCTTAATGAAAAACTGTTTTTT.